This entry lists 11 T cell receptor beta chains sequenced from one sample in a study of T cell responses to AZD1222 COVID-19 vaccine. Using immunoSEQ multiplex PCR, the repertoire was profiled, and TCRdb retains in-frame clones only, with some absent. Among roughly 180,000 clones listed, about 94% were seen once. The sample here was peripheral blood, taken on day 0 of AZD1222 vaccination. These receptors were taken from an adult in good health.

CDR3 coding DNA: TGTGCCAGCAGCACAGGGACAGGGTATGGCTACACCTTC. Translation: CASSTGTGYGYTF. V gene TRBV7-9 combines with J gene TRBJ1-2, with 9 bases matching TRBD1. The CDR3 sequence is 13 residues long. The germline CDR1 and CDR2 sequences are SEHNR and FQNEAQ (reference sequence). The trim removed 5 bases at V and 5 bases at J, leaving 3 bases unmatched.

This sequence joins TRBV29-1 and TRBJ1-1; the D is unclear. Trimming removed 5 bases at V and 2 bases at J, with 15 bases between. CDR3 length: 14 residues. Germline CDR1 reads SQVTM; CDR2 reads ANQGSEA. The CDR3 loop is CSVPRERANTEAFF. As DNA, the CDR3 is TGCAGCGTTCCCCGTGAAAGGGCCAACACTGAAGCTTTCTTT.

The chain is built from TRBV18 and TRBJ1-4; D uncertain. V gave up 4 bases and J gave up 2 bases, with 20 bases separating them. This CDR3 is 18 amino acids long. Germline CDR1 is KGHSH and CDR2 is LQKENI. The CDR3 region has the DNA TGTGCCAGCTCACTTTTGGATCTGGGAAGTAGGACTAATGAAAAACTGTTTTTT. Its protein is CASSLLDLGSRTNEKLFF.

This chain uses TRBV4-1 with TRBJ1-1; D may be TRBD1 (6 bases). The germline V gene encodes CDR1 MGHRA and CDR2 YSYEKL. Trimming took off 0 bases at V and 6 bases at J, with 11 bases between the two ends. This CDR3 is 14 amino acids long. CDR3 sequence: CASSQDPGGPEAFF. The CDR3, as DNA: TGCGCCAGCAGCCAAGACCCGGGGGGCCCTGAAGCTTTCTTT.

This clone showed up just once. V usage is TRBV18 and J usage is TRBJ2-1; a weak D match, TRBD2 (5 bases). Deletions cut 3 bases from V and 9 bases from J, with 12 bases between. This CDR3 comprises 13 residues. Per germline, CDR1 KGHSH and CDR2 LQKENI. The DNA of the CDR3 is TGTGCCAGCTCACCCTCTCTGACTACTGAGCAGTTCTTC. It is translated as CASSPSLTTEQFF.

This clone showed up many times. The rearrangement joins TRBV6-5 to TRBJ2-7; no clear D. The V end lost 6 bases, the J end lost 0 bases, and 12 bases lay between the germline ends. The CDR3 loop spans 14 amino acids. The germline gives CDR1 MNHEY, CDR2 SVGAGI. In nucleotides, the CDR3 is TGTGCCAGCAGAGGCGCAGGCCTCTCCTACGAGCAGTACTTC. Amino acid sequence: CASRGAGLSYEQYF.

The chain links TRBV19 to TRBJ1-2, with D perhaps TRBD1 (6 bases). V lost 7 bases to trimming and J lost 1 base, with 10 bases between them. CDR3 size: 13 residues. The germline gives CDR1 LNHDA, CDR2 SQIVND (reference sequence). CDR3 sequence: CASNPQGNYGYTF. The CDR3 bases are TGTGCCAGTAATCCACAGGGTAACTATGGCTACACCTTC.

The gene calls are TRBV9 and TRBJ1-6; no clear D. The CDR3 covers 15 residues. Germline assignment: CDR1 SGDLS and CDR2 YYNGEE. Trimming removed 3 bases from V and 9 bases from J, with 16 bases in between. In DNA, the CDR3 is TGTGCCAGCAGCGAATCCGGGAAAACGGGTTCACCCCTCCACTTT. This sequence encodes CASSESGKTGSPLHF.

V is TRBV7-8 and J is TRBJ2-3; possible D gene TRBD1, 5 bases. CDR3 length: 18 residues. The V and J ends lost 3 bases and 4 bases respectively, with 23 bases between them. The V gene's germline CDR1 is SGHVS and CDR2 FQNEAQ. In nucleotides, the CDR3 is TGTGCCAGCAGCTTGCAAAGACCCGGCAGGGCCGGCGCAGATACGCAGTATTTT. Translating it yields CASSLQRPGRAGADTQYF.

The J gene is TRBJ1-6, the V gene TRBV6-1, with unresolved D. The germline V gene encodes CDR1 MNHNS and CDR2 SASEGT. The CDR3 runs to 17 residues. Trimming left V 3 bases short and J 6 bases short, with 18 bases between. In nucleotides, the CDR3 is TGTGCCAGCAGTGAGGTTTTTGGACGGGTGGGTAATTCACCCCTCCACTTT. Amino acid sequence: CASSEVFGRVGNSPLHF.

The V call is TRBV2, the J call TRBJ1-5; no clear D. The germline CDR1 and CDR2 sequences are SNHLY and FYNNEI. The CDR3 consists of 12 residues. Trimming stripped 4 bases from V and 3 bases from J, with 4 bases between. CDR3 sequence reads: CASSVDNQPQHF. CDR3 nucleotide sequence: TGTGCCAGCAGTGTAGACAATCAGCCCCAGCATTTT.